The present entry profiles one T cell receptor (beta chain) with its context. These data originate in a study of T cell responses to AZD1222 COVID-19 vaccine. TCRdb keeps only in-frame clones here, not all; method: immunoSEQ multiplex PCR. The sample records around 160,000 clones, about 91% being singletons. The ends lost 1 base at V and 3 bases at J; junction bases unmatched: 6. This CDR3 contains 16 residues. Germline V gene lookup returns CDR1 SGHTA and CDR2 FQGNSA. The clonotype comes from an adult who received the AZD1222 COVID-19 vaccine. The source material was peripheral blood, sampled 28 days after the second AZD1222 dose. The chain has TRBV7-2 and TRBJ1-3, with 7 bases that match TRBD1. CDR3 amino acids: CASSLVEGGGGNTIYF. CDR3 nucleotide sequence: TGTGCCAGCAGCTTAGTTGAAGGGGGCGGTGGAAACACCATATATTTT.